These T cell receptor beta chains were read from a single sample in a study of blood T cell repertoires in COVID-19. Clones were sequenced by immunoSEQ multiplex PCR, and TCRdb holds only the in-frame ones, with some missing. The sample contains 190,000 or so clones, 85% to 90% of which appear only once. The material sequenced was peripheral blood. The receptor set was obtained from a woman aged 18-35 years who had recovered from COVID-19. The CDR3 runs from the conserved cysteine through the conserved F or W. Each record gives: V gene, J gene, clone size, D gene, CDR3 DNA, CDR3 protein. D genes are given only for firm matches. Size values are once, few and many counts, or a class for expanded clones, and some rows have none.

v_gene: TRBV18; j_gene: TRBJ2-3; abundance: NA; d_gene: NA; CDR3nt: TGTGCCAGCTCACCACCGAACAGGCACCCCTATACGCAGTATTTT; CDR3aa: CASSPPNRHPYTQYF
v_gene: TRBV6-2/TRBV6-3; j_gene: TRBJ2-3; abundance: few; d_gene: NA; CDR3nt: TGTGCCAGCAGTTACTCGACTAGCACAGATACGCAGTATTTT; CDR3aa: CASSYSTSTDTQYF
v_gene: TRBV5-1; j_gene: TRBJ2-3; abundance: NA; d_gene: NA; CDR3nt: TGCGCCAGCAGCTTGGCGTGGGAATACAGGGAGACTAGCACAGATACGCAGTATTTT; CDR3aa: CASSLAWEYRETSTDTQYF
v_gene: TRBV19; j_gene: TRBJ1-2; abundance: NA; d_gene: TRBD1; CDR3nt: TGTGCCAGTAGTCCGCGGACAGGGGGAGGCTATGGCTACACCTTC; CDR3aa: CASSPRTGGGYGYTF
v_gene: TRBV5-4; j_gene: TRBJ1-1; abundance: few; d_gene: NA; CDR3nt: TGTGCCAGCAGCCAAACAGGGAAGACTGAAGCTTTCTTT; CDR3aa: CASSQTGKTEAFF
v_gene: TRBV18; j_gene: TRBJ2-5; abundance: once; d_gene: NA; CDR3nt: TGTGCCAGCTCACCGGGACTGGAAGAGACCCAGTACTTC; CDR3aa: CASSPGLEETQYF
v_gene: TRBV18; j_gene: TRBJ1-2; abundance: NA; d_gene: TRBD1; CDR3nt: TGTGCCAGCTCACCACCGGGGACAGGGGGCGCGTATGGCTACACCTTC; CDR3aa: CASSPPGTGGAYGYTF
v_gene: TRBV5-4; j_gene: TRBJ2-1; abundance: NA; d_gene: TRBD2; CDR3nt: TGTGCCAGCAGCTTTAGCGGGGGCCTGGGAGAGCAGTTCTTC; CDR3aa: CASSFSGGLGEQFF
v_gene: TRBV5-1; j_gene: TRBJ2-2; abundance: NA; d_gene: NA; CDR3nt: TGCGCCAGCTCTCTAGGGGTCACCGGGGAGCTGTTTTTT; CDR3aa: CASSLGVTGELFF
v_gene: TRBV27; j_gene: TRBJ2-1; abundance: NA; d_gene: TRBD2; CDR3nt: TGTGCCAGCAGTTCCCTGGGACTAGCGGGAGGATACAATGAGCAGTTCTTC; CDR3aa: CASSSLGLAGGYNEQFF